One and the same sample provided the 18 T cell receptor beta chains below, sequenced in a study of T-cell reconstitution after alpha-beta-depleted transplantation in children. Unique molecular identifiers were incorporated when the TCRbeta library was constructed. One entry per CDR3 protein, called by TCRdb with MiXCR from the PCR reads. The repertoire holds roughly 280,000 distinct CDR3 sequences, approximately 10% seen once, with around 22% in the top ten. Source: peripheral blood, taken 180 days after TCRalphabeta/CD19-depleted stem cell transplant. Every receptor here comes from a male patient aged 2-10 years who had a stem cell transplant for chronic granulomatous disease, so the T cells may come from the graft donor.

This clonotype was counted at least ten times. The chain couples TRBV11-2 to TRBJ2-1; D uncertain. The germline V gene has CDR1 SGHAT and CDR2 FQNNGV. Trimming shortened V by 1 base and J by 9 bases, and 10 bases separated the two germline ends. The CDR3 has 13 amino acids. DNA of the CDR3: TGTGCCAGCAGCTTAGGTGGGCGAGGTGAGCAGTTCTTC. It is translated as CASSLGGRGEQFF. Filled out from reference TRBV11-2 and TRBJ2-1, the complete variable domain reads EAGVAQSPRYKIIEKRQSVAFWCNPISGHATLYWYQQILGQGPKLLIQFQNNGVVDDSQLPKDRFSAERLKGVDSTLKIQPAKLEDSAVYLCASSLGGRGEQFFGPGTRLTVL.

This clonotype was observed many times. The chain has TRBV12-3 or TRBV12-4 and TRBJ2-3; D not certain. The CDR3 is made up of 15 amino acids. V gave up 3 bases and J gave up 5 bases, with 15 bases separating them. CDR3 nucleotide sequence: TGTGCCAGCAGTTTTCCCTATCCGGTGTTAGATACGCAGTATTTT. Translated: CASSFPYPVLDTQYF.

This clonotype was found a few times. The chain couples TRBV11-3 to TRBJ2-3; possible D gene TRBD2, 5 bases. CDR3 length: 13 amino acids. Germline loops: CDR1 SGHNT, CDR2 YENEEA. Trimming shortened V by 5 bases and J by 6 bases, and 12 bases separated the two germline ends. As DNA, the CDR3 is TGTGCCAGCAGCCCAGGAGGTTCGGATACGCAGTATTTT. Translating gives CASSPGGSDTQYF.

This clonotype was counted ten times or more. This sequence joins TRBV30 and TRBJ2-1, with D perhaps given as TRBD1 or TRBD2 (5 bases each). The CDR3 totals 13 residues. Germline V gene data show CDR1 as GTSNPN and CDR2 as SVGIG (reference sequence). Trimming took 3 bases from V and 9 from J, leaving 15 bases between them. The DNA for the CDR3 is TGTGCCTGGAGCCTTGGGGGATTGGCTGAGCAGTTCTTC. Amino acids: CAWSLGGLAEQFF.

This clonotype has at least ten counts. V usage is TRBV12-3 or TRBV12-4 and J usage is TRBJ2-4; 7 nucleotides agree with TRBD1. CDR3 length equals 12 residues. V was clipped by 4 bases and J by 7 bases; unmatched bases: 1. The CDR3 reads CASSWDSNIQYF. In DNA, the CDR3 is TGTGCCAGCAGTTGGGACAGCAACATTCAGTACTTC.

As concerns this clonotype: One end of the junction fails to match germline, which may point to a read error. V is TRBV20-1 and J is TRBJ2-7; D is perhaps TRBD1 (5 bases). This CDR3 contains 14 residues. Per germline, CDR1 DFQATT and CDR2 SNEGSKA (reference sequence). The CDR3: CSARIQGRATEQCF. CDR3 coding DNA: TGCAGTGCTAGAATCCAGGGCCGGGCTACCGAGCAGTGCTTT.

This clonotype was seen more than once but under ten times. The chain recombines TRBV14 with TRBJ2-5, with TRBD2 matching over 14 bases. The CDR3 has 16 residues. V trimming: 1 base; J trimming: 6 bases; junction bases outside the gene matches: 4. Germline CDR1 is SGHDN and CDR2 is FVKESK. The chain's CDR3 is CASSQVGTSGRKTQYF. The CDR3 coding sequence is TGTGCCAGCAGCCAAGTCGGGACTAGCGGGAGAAAGACCCAGTACTTC. Supplemented by reference TRBV14 and TRBJ2-5, the full variable domain reads EAGVTQFPSHSVIEKGQTVTLRCDPISGHDNLYWYRRVMGKEIKFLLHFVKESKQDESGMPNNRFLAERTGGTYSTLKVQPAELEDSGVYFCASSQVGTSGRKTQYFGPGTRLLVL.

This clonotype has at least ten counts. The rearrangement uses TRBV7-2 and TRBJ2-2; TRBD2 agrees at 7 bases. The CDR3 is 15 amino acids. Germline V gene data show CDR1 as SGHTA and CDR2 as FQGNSA. The trim removed 5 bases at V and 3 bases at J, leaving 6 bases unmatched. The chain's CDR3 is CASSRGGGDTGELFF. CDR3 DNA sequence: TGTGCCAGCAGCCGTGGGGGAGGGGACACCGGGGAGCTGTTTTTT.

This clonotype was detected many times. The chain's CDR3 is CASSYTKWGRGDTQYF. In DNA, the CDR3 is TGTGCCAGCAGTTACACTAAGTGGGGGCGCGGAGATACGCAGTATTTT. The chain links TRBV6-2 or TRBV6-3 to TRBJ2-3; a possible D gene is TRBD1 (6 bases). Trimming took 2 bases from V and 5 from J, leaving 17 bases between them. This CDR3 has 16 amino acids. Germline loops: CDR1 MNHEY, CDR2 SVGEGT.

This clonotype was detected a few times. The V call is TRBV2, the J call TRBJ2-1, with D possibly being TRBD1 or TRBD2 (5 bases each). V lost 2 bases to trimming and J lost 1 base, with 12 bases between them. The germline CDR1 and CDR2 sequences are SNHLY and FYNNEI. This CDR3 comprises 16 residues. This chain's CDR3 is CASSEPLGGSYNEQFF. The CDR3 region has the DNA TGTGCCAGCAGTGAACCGCTTGGGGGTTCCTACAATGAGCAGTTCTTC.

The table lists this clonotype with many counts. The rearrangement uses TRBV12-3 or TRBV12-4 and TRBJ2-4; TRBD2 aligns across 10 bases. This CDR3 is built from 21 residues. The V and J ends lost 3 bases and 1 base, in that order; junction bases with no gene match: 18. The CDR3 DNA is TGTGCCAGCAGTTTTAGATCGGTTGGGCTAGCGGGAGCCATGGCCAAAAACATTCAGTACTTC. It translates to CASSFRSVGLAGAMAKNIQYF.

This clonotype was detected ten times or more. V gene TRBV10-3 combines with J gene TRBJ2-3, with TRBD2 identical over 10 bases. V shed 8 bases and J 4 bases; nucleotides not matched to a gene: 6. The CDR3 sequence is 14 residues long. Germline assignment: CDR1 ENHRY and CDR2 SYGVKD. Here the CDR3 DNA reads TGTGCCATCGGAGCGGGGGGGCTATCAGATACGCAGTATTTT. This encodes CAIGAGGLSDTQYF.

In its sample, this clonotype was seen many times. The J gene is TRBJ2-7, the V gene TRBV29-1; 12 bases agree with TRBD2. Germline V CDR1 and CDR2: SQVTM, ANQGSEA. The V and J ends lost 4 bases and 5 bases, in that order; junction bases with no gene match: 9. The CDR3 is 15 residues long. The CDR3 bases are TGCAGCGTTGGGCCTCGACTAGCGGGAGATCACGAGCAGTACTTC. Protein: CSVGPRLAGDHEQYF.

The chain employs TRBV28 and TRBJ1-1, with D perhaps TRBD1 (6 bases). Deletions cut 5 bases from V and 2 bases from J, with 21 bases between. The CDR3 covers 17 residues. Germline assignment: CDR1 MDHEN and CDR2 SYDVKM. Here the CDR3 DNA reads TGTGCCAGCAGTCCTCAGGGGTCCTTATCTCCCAACACTGAAGCTTTCTTT. Translated, it gives CASSPQGSLSPNTEAFF.

In this sample, this clonotype turned up many times. The gene calls are TRBV12-3 or TRBV12-4 and TRBJ1-5; 11 bases match TRBD1. CDR3 size: 15 residues. The trim removed 6 bases at V and 5 bases at J, leaving 6 bases unmatched. The CDR3: CASSPDRGRYQPQHF. Here the CDR3 DNA reads TGTGCCAGCAGCCCGGACAGGGGGCGTTATCAGCCCCAGCATTTT.

This clonotype was recorded many times. The genes are TRBV5-1 and TRBJ2-1; D remains unclear. Germline V gene lookup returns CDR1 SGHRS and CDR2 YFSETQ. V was cut by 2 bases and J by 0 bases, with 12 bases left in between. CDR3 size: 16 residues. Here the CDR3 reads CASSLLGGSSYNEQFF. The CDR3 DNA is TGCGCCAGCAGCTTATTAGGCGGAAGCTCCTACAATGAGCAGTTCTTC.

This rearrangement joins TRBV18 to TRBJ2-5; D unresolved. CDR3 length equals 13 residues. V lost 6 bases to trimming and J lost 5 bases, with 13 bases between them. Germline CDR1 and CDR2: KGHSH and LQKENI. The CDR3 DNA reads as TGTGCCAGCTCGCGAGACGTACCGGAGACCCAGTACTTC. Protein sequence: CASSRDVPETQYF.

This clonotype has at least ten counts. This rearrangement joins TRBV5-1 to TRBJ2-3; 11 positions match TRBD2. V was clipped by 3 bases and J by 1 base; unmatched bases: 4. This CDR3 region has 16 residues. Looked up from germline, CDR1 is SGHRS and CDR2 is YFSETQ. CDR3: CASSWGLAEGTDTQYF. The CDR3 nucleotides are TGCGCCAGCAGCTGGGGACTAGCGGAAGGCACAGATACGCAGTATTTT.